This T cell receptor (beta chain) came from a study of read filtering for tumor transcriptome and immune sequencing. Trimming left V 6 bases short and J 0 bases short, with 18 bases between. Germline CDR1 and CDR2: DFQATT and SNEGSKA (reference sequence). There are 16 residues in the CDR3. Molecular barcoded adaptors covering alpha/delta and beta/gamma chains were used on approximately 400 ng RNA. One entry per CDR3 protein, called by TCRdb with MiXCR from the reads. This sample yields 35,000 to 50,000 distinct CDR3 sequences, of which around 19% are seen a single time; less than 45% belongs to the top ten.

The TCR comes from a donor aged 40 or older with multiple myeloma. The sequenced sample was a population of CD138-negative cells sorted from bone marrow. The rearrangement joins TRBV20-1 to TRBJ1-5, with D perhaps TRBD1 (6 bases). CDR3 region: CSATGEGDNSNQPQHF. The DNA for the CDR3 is TGCAGTGCCACGGGAGAGGGGGACAATAGCAATCAGCCCCAGCATTTT.